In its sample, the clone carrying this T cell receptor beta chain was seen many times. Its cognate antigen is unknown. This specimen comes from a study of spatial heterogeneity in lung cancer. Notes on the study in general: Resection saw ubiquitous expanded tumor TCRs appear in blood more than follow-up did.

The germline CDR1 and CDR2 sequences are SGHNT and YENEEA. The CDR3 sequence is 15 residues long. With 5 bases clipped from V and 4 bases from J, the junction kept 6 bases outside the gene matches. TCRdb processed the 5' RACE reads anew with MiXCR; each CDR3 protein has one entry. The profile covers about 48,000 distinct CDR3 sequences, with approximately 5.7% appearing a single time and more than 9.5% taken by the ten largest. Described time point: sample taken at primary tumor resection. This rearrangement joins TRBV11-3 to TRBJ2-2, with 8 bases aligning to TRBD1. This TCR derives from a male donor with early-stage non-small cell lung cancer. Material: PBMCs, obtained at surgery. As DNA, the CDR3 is TGTGCCAGCAGCCGGACAGGGACGAGCACCGGGGAGCTGTTTTTT. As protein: CASSRTGTSTGELFF.